Shown below are 14 T cell receptor beta chains from a single sample sequenced in a study of tumor and adjacent non-tumor tissue in lung cancer. RNA was extracted from bulk tissue without any cell sorting. This non-tumor lung sample came from over 3 cm beyond the tumor edge. A modified ARM-PCR protocol with three rounds of nested PCR amplified TCRbeta. MiXCR, applied by TCRdb to the multiplex PCR reads, yields one record per CDR3 protein. The sample shows almost 75,000 distinct CDR3 sequences, approximately 68% of them seen only once. Sequencing was done on a sample of distant non-tumor lung tissue. Receptors were obtained from a woman in her forties or fifties with non-small cell lung cancer.

On this clonotype: Since the CDR3 does not end with the conserved phenylalanine or tryptophan, this likely comes from a read error. The chain recombines TRBV28 with TRBJ2-7; TRBD2 matches at 9 bases. This CDR3 comprises 15 residues. V lost 8 bases to trimming and J lost 2 bases; unmatched junction nucleotides: 10. The V gene's germline CDR1 is MDHEN and CDR2 SYDVKM. CDR3 sequence (DNA): TGTGCCAGCGTAGGGGGAATAGCGGGAGCCTACGAGCAGTACATC. This translates into CASVGGIAGAYEQYI.

This clonotype was seen many times. The chain uses TRBV12-3 or TRBV12-4 and TRBJ2-7; D call uncertain. V was shortened by 6 bases and J by 3 bases, with 6 bases between the two germline ends. CDR3 length: 11 residues. The CDR3 DNA reads TGTGCCAGCAGCCCCCACTACGAGCAGTACTTC. The encoded protein is CASSPHYEQYF.

This clonotype appeared a single time. The conserved closing phenylalanine or tryptophan is absent in this CDR3, likely reflecting a read error. The V call is TRBV6-5, the J call TRBJ1-2; the D is unclear. The CDR3 length is 13 residues. With 9 bases removed from V and 6 bases from J, the gap between germline ends came to 17 bases. In germline, CDR1 is MNHEY, CDR2 SVGAGI. The CDR3 reads CARSESRRDGYTL. CDR3 nucleotide sequence: TGTGCCAGGAGTGAGAGTAGACGAGATGGCTACACCCTC.

This clonotype was detected only once. The rearrangement joins TRBV6-2 or TRBV6-3 to TRBJ2-1; 9 bases agree with TRBD1. From germline, CDR1 is MNHEY and CDR2 SVGEGT. The CDR3 spans 15 residues. V shed 8 bases and J 3 bases; nucleotides not matched to a gene: 8. The CDR3 DNA follows: TGTGCCAGCTGTTCCGGACAGGGGAACTACAATGAGCAGTTCTTC. It encodes CASCSGQGNYNEQFF.

A single count supports this clonotype. The rearrangement uses TRBV7-8 and TRBJ2-1, with D possibly being TRBD1 (5 bases). Trimming took off 5 bases at V and 0 bases at J, with 14 bases between the two ends. In germline, CDR1 is SGHVS, CDR2 FQNEAQ. This CDR3 has 16 amino acids. The CDR3 region has the DNA TGTGCCAGCAGCCGCTACAGGAGTAGCTCCTACAATGAGCAGTTCTTC. This gives the protein CASSRYRSSSYNEQFF.

Of note for this clonotype: Lacking the conserved final phenylalanine or tryptophan, this CDR3 likely reflects a read error. The chain couples TRBV6-2 or TRBV6-3 to TRBJ2-6; 10 bases align to TRBD2. CDR1 and CDR2 from the germline V gene are MNHEY and SVGEGT. V lost 5 bases to trimming and J lost 2 bases; unmatched junction nucleotides: 6. The CDR3 is 17 amino acids. The CDR3, as DNA: TGTGCCAGCAGTATCCGGACTAGCGGAACTGGGGCCAACGTCCTGACTTTA. Protein product: CASSIRTSGTGANVLTL.

Points on this clonotype: It may be a read error: a sequence one base away is much more abundant. The V gene is TRBV5-5, the J gene TRBJ2-1, with TRBD1 identical over 10 bases. The CDR3 totals 16 residues. CDR1 SGHKS and CDR2 YYEKEE come from the germline V gene (reference sequence). DNA of the CDR3: TGTGCCGGCAGCTCCCTAGGGACAGGGGATCCCAATGAGCAGTTCTTC. The encoded protein is CAGSSLGTGDPNEQFF.

This clonotype has only one observation. A read error is possible here, since a much larger clone lies one base away. The V gene is TRBV20-1, the J gene TRBJ2-7; TRBD2 matches 8 bases. CDR1 is DFQATT and CDR2 is SNEGSKA in the germline V gene (reference sequence). The CDR3 runs to 14 residues. The CDR3 reads CSARSGSGDYKQYF. In DNA, the CDR3 is TGCAGTGCTCGGAGCGGGAGCGGGGACTACAAGCAGTACTTC.

This clonotype was detected many times. The chain employs TRBV6-1 and TRBJ2-1; D call uncertain. Per germline, CDR1 MNHNS and CDR2 SASEGT. There are 15 residues in the CDR3. Trimming pared 1 base from V and 1 base from J, leaving 8 bases between. CDR3 DNA sequence: TGTGCCAGCAGTGAAGGCTGGGGTTCCTACAATGAGCAGTTCTTC. Its protein product is CASSEGWGSYNEQFF.

In DNA, the CDR3 is TGTGCCAGCAATCCGATTGGACTAGCGGGGGATACGCAGTATTTT. Residues: CASNPIGLAGDTQYF. This chain uses TRBV6-2 or TRBV6-3 with TRBJ2-3; TRBD2 aligns across 12 bases. V shed 7 bases, J shed 6 bases, and the junction held 8 bases outside the gene matches. The CDR3 covers 15 residues. Germline V gene data show CDR1 as MNHEY and CDR2 as SVGEGT.

About this clonotype: As the CDR3 is not closed by the conserved phenylalanine or tryptophan, this likely results from a read error. The DNA is omitted, as the CDR3 cannot be located on it reliably, and the CDR3 follows TCRdb's listing. The chain couples TRBV20-1 to TRBJ2-3; the table calls TRBD2, which could not be checked here. CDR1 is DFQATT, CDR2 SNEGSKA, per germline (reference sequence). The CDR3 length equals 12 residues, ends included. The CDR3 sequence is CSADSGTDTHYL.

As concerns this clonotype: Sequence at one end of the junction differs from germline and may be a read error. CDR3 sequence reads: CVSSLAGRGNQPQHF. The DNA of the CDR3 is TGTGTCAGCAGCTTAGCGGGTCGAGGTAATCAGCCTCAGCATTTT. The chain links TRBV11-2 to TRBJ1-5; D not resolved. Germline V CDR1 and CDR2: SGHAT, FQNNGV. The CDR3 runs 15 residues.

Of note for this clonotype: This may be a read error: a much more frequent sequence differs by one nucleotide. The J gene is TRBJ2-2, the V gene TRBV6-2 or TRBV6-3; D not certain. CDR3 length: 14 amino acids. Trimming shortened V by 4 bases and J by 6 bases, and 12 bases separated the two germline ends. Looked up from germline, CDR1 is MNHEY and CDR2 is SVGEGT. The CDR3: CASSSDCTPGELFF. The CDR3 DNA reads TGTGCCAGCAGTTCTGACTGCACGCCCGGGGAGCTGTTTTTT.

This clonotype showed up just a few times. The J gene is TRBJ2-1, the V gene TRBV5-4; D call uncertain. Germline V CDR1 and CDR2: SGHNT, YYREEE (reference sequence). CDR3 length: 13 residues. Deletions cut 0 bases from V and 7 bases from J, with 8 bases between. The CDR3 spells CASSLVLTNEQFF. The CDR3 DNA follows: TGTGCCAGCAGCTTGGTACTTACTAATGAGCAGTTCTTC. Variable domain in full (rest from reference TRBV5-4 and TRBJ2-1): ETGVTQSPTHLIKTRGQQVTLRCSSQSGHNTVSWYQQALGQGPQFIFQYYREEENGRGNFPPRFSGLQFPNYSSELNVNALELDDSALYLCASSLVLTNEQFFGPGTRLTVL.